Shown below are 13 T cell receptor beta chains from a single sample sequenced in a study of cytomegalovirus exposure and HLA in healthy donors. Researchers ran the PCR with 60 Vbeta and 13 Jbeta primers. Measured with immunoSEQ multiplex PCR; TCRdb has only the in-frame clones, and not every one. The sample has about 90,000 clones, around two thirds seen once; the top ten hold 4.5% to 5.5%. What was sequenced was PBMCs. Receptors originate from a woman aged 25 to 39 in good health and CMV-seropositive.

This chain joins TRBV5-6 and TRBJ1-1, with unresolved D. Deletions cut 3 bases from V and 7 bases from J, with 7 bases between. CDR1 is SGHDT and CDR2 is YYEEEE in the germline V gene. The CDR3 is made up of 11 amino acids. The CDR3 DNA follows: TGTGCCAGCAGCTGGAGGGATGAAGCTTTCTTT. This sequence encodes CASSWRDEAFF.

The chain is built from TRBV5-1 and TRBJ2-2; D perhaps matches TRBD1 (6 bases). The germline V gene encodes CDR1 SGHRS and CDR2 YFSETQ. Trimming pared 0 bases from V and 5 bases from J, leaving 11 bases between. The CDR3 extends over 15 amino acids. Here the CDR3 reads CASSLEGVTTGELFF. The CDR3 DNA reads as TGCGCCAGCAGCTTGGAGGGGGTCACAACCGGGGAGCTGTTTTTT.

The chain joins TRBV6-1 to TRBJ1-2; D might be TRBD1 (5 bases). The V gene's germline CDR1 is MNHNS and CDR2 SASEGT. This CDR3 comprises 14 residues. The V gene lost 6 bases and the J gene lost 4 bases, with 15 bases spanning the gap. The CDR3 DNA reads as TGTGCCAGCAGCACCGTCGGGGGTTTCTATGGCTACACCTTC. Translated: CASSTVGGFYGYTF.

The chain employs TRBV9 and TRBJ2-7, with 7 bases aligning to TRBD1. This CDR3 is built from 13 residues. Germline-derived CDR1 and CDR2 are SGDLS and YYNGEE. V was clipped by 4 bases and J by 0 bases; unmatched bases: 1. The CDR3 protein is CASSRDSSYEQYF. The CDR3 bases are TGTGCCAGCAGCCGGGACAGCTCCTACGAGCAGTACTTC.

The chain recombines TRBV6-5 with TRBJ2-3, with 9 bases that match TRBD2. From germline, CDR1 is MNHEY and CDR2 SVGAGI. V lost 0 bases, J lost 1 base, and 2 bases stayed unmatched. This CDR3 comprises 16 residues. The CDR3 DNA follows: TGTGCCAGCAGTTACTCCGCGGGGGGGCGCACAGATACGCAGTATTTT. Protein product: CASSYSAGGRTDTQYF.

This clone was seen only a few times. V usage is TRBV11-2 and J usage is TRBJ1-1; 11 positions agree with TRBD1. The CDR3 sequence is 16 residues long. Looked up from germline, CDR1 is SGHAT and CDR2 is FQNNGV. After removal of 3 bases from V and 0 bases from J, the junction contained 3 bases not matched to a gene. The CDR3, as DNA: TGTGCCAGCAGCTTCGGGACAGGGGGTATGAACACTGAAGCTTTCTTT. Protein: CASSFGTGGMNTEAFF.

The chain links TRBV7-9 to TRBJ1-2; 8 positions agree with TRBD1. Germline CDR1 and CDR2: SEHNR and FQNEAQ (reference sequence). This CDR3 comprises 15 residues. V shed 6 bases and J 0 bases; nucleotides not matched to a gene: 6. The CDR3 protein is CASSGTGSPNYGYTF. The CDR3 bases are TGTGCCAGCAGTGGGACAGGCAGTCCTAACTATGGCTACACCTTC.

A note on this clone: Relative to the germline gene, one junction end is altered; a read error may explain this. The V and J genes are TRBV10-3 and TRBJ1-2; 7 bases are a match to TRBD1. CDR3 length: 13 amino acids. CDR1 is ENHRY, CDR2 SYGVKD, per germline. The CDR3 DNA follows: TGTGCCATCAGGCCGGGACAGCTCTATGGCTACCCCTTC. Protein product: CAIRPGQLYGYPF.

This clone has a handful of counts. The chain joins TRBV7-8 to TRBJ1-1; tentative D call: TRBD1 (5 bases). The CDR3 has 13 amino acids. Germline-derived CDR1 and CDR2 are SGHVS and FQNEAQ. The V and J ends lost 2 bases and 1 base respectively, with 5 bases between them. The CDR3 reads CASSLQGNTEAFF. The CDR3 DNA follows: TGTGCCAGCAGCTTACAGGGGAACACTGAAGCTTTCTTT.

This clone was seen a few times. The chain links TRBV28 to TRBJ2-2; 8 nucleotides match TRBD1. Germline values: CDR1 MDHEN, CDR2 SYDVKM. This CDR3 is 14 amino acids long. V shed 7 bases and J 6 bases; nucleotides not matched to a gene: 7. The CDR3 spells CASIAGGNAGELFF. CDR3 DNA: TGTGCCAGCATAGCAGGGGGCAACGCCGGGGAGCTGTTTTTT.

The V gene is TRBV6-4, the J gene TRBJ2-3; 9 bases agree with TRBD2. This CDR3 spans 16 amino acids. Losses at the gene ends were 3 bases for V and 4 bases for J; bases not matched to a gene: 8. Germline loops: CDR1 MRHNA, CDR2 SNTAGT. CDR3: CASSESGGGAADTQYF. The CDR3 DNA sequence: TGTGCCAGCAGTGAGTCTGGCGGGGGGGCTGCAGATACGCAGTATTTT.

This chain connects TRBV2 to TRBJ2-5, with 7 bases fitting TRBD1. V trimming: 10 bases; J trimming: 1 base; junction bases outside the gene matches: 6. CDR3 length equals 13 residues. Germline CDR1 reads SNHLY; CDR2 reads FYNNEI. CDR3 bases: TGTGCCAACTCCCGGGACAGCCAAGAGACCCAGTACTTC. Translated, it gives CANSRDSQETQYF.

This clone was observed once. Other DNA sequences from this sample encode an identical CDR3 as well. CDR3 region: CASSGQGAYEQYF. CDR3 sequence (DNA): TGTGCCAGCAGCGGTCAGGGGGCCTACGAGCAGTACTTC. V is TRBV9 and J is TRBJ2-7, with 7 bases fitting TRBD1. The length of the CDR3 is 13 residues. V lost 3 bases, J lost 2 bases, and 2 bases stayed unmatched. Germline lookup yields CDR1 SGDLS and CDR2 YYNGEE.